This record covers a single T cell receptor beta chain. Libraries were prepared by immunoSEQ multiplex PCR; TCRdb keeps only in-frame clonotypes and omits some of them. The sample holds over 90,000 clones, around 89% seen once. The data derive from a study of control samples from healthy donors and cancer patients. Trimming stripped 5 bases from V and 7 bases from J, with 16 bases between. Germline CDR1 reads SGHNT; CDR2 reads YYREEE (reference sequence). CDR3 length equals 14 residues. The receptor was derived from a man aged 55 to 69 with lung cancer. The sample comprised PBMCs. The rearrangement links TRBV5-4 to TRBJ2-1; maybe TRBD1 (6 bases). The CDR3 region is CASSWSGTLNEQFF. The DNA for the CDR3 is TGTGCCAGCAGTTGGTCCGGGACATTAAATGAGCAGTTCTTC. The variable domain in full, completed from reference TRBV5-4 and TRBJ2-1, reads ETGVTQSPTHLIKTRGQQVTLRCSSQSGHNTVSWYQQALGQGPQFIFQYYREEENGRGNFPPRFSGLQFPNYSSELNVNALELDDSALYLCASSWSGTLNEQFFGPGTRLTVL.